A selection of T cell receptor beta chains follows, all from one sample in a study of blood T cell repertoires in COVID-19. The repertoire was sequenced with immunoSEQ multiplex PCR; TCRdb's copy has only in-frame clones and lacks some. The profile shows 300,000 to 400,000 clones, around 90% of them singletons. Source material: peripheral blood. The receptors derive from a man under 40 with COVID-19, enrolled during active disease. CDR3s leave out the opening cysteine and the closing phenylalanine or tryptophan.

V	J	CDR3
TRBV7-9	TRBJ2-1	ASSSPGLEQF
TRBV4-2	TRBJ2-5	ASSQGLQETQY
TRBV4-3	TRBJ2-7	ASSQDRSLQGTLAYEQY
TRBV4-3	TRBJ2-1	ASSQDSQGNEQF
TRBV6-6	TRBJ1-1	ASRPTGQGTRTEAF
TRBV9	TRBJ2-2	ASSVARTGANTGELF
TRBV4-2	TRBJ2-7	ASSRGGAYEQY
TRBV6-5	TRBJ2-2	ASGGQGNTGELF
TRBV19	TRBJ1-1	ASSMGQGADTEAF
TRBV19	TRBJ1-3	ASSTGDAGNTIY
TRBV28	TRBJ1-1	ASSFGGPGDTEAF
TRBV5-1	TRBJ2-5	ASSFGLAGGLQETQY
TRBV11-3	TRBJ2-5	ASSFGAGAQETQY
TRBV7-2	TRBJ2-2	ASSSQGSNTGELF
TRBV4-3	TRBJ2-4	ASSQEGPGEVNIQY
TRBV3-1/TRBV3-2	TRBJ2-5	ASSQLAGGRETQY
TRBV27	TRBJ1-2	ASSSWNRLNYGYT
TRBV2	TRBJ1-4	ASRETIGTVPATNEKLF
TRBV10-3	TRBJ1-1	AISESGGNTEAF
TRBV9	TRBJ2-7	ASSVGGQKTSLAGGPVWYEQY
TRBV27	TRBJ2-5	ASYPAGGQETQY
TRBV5-1	TRBJ1-1	ATKPGSRDTEAF
TRBV9	TRBJ2-1	ASSEPIAGGKNEQF
TRBV5-6	TRBJ2-7	ASSFRAWGAYEQY
TRBV18	TRBJ2-1	ASSPDRVWGEQF
TRBV9	TRBJ1-6	ASSARDTNSPLH
TRBV6-5	TRBJ1-2	ASRPDRDSSGYT